The entry that follows covers one T cell receptor beta chain sequence. Its antigen is currently unknown. At one of its ends the junction is not consistent with the germline gene, which may arise from a read error. All the people who gave samples were healthy bone marrow donors. The sample belongs to a study of cytomegalovirus exposure and HLA in healthy donors. Overall study: Earlier sequencing of 150 million to 200 million T cells yielded around 120 million unique TCR beta sequences. Findings and limits, study-wide: For most TCR beta V segments, an earlier analysis put the productive rate at about 90% or about 30% of the time. It has been reported that TCR beta sequences accurately predicted the HLA-A and HLA-B alleles of most subjects.

Primers: 60 Vbeta forward and 13 Jbeta reverse. Generated by immunoSEQ multiplex PCR, the TCRdb table keeps only in-frame clones and is missing some. Among about 130,000 clones, 60% to 85% were seen once, and the ten largest hold around 2.9%. The CDR3 has 21 residues. CDR1 SSHAT and CDR2 FNYEAQ come from the germline V gene (reference sequence). The V call is TRBV7-7, the J call TRBJ1-2; the D is unclear. The TCR originated in a man under 40 in good health and CMV-seronegative. The sequenced material came from PBMCs. The CDR3 sequence is CASSLPTTKDYRVVRRFGYTF. In nucleotides, the CDR3 is TGTGCTAGCAGCTTGCCCACCACGAAAGACTACCGGGTGGTGAGGCGCTTTGGCTACACCTTC.